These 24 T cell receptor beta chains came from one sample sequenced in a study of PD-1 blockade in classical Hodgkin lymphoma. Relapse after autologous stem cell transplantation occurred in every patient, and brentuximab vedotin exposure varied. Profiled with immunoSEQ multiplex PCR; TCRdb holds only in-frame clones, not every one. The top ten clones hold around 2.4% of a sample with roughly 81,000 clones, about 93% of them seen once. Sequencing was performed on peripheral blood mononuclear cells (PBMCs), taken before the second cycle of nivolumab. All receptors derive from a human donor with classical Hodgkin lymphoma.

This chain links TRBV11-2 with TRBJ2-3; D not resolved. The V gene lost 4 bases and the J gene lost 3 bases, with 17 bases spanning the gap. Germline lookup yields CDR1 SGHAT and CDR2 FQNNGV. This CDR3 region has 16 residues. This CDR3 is CASSSPDSALTDTQYF. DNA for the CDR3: TGTGCCAGCAGCTCCCCCGATTCCGCTTTGACAGATACGCAGTATTTT. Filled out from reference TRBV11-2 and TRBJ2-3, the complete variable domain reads EAGVAQSPRYKIIEKRQSVAFWCNPISGHATLYWYQQILGQGPKLLIQFQNNGVVDDSQLPKDRFSAERLKGVDSTLKIQPAKLEDSAVYLCASSSPDSALTDTQYFGPGTRLTVL.

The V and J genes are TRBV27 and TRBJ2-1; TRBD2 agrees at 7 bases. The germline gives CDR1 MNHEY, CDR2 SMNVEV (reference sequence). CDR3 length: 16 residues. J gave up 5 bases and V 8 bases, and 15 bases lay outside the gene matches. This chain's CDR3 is CASSSRGGSPHNEQFF. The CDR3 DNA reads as TGTGCCAGCTCGAGTCGGGGCGGGAGCCCGCACAATGAGCAGTTCTTC.

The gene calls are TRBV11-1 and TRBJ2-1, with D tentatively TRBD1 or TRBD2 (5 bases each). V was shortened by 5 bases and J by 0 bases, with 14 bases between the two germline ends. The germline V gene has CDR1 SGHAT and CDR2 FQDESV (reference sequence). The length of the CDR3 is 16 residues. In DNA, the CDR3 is TGTGCCAGCAGCCCCTTGTGGGGGAGCTCCTACAATGAGCAGTTCTTC. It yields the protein CASSPLWGSSYNEQFF.

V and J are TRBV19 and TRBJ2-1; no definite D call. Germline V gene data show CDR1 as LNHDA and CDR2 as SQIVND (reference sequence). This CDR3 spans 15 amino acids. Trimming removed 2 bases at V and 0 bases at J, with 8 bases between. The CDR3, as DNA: TGTGCCAGTAGTATATCGGTGAGCTCCTACAATGAGCAGTTCTTC. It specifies CASSISVSSYNEQFF.

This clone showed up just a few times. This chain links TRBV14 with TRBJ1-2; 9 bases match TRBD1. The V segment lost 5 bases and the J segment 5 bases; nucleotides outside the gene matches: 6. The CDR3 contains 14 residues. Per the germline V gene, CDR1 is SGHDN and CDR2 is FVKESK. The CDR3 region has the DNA TGTGCCAGCAGCAAACAGGGGGCCGGGTATGGCTACACCTTC. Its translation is CASSKQGAGYGYTF.

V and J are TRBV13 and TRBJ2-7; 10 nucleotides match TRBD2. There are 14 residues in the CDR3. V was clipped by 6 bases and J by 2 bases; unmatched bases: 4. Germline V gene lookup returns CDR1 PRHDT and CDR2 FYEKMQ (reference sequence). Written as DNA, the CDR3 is TGTGCCAGCAGGACTAGCGGGCCACCCTACGAGCAGTACTTC. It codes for CASRTSGPPYEQYF.

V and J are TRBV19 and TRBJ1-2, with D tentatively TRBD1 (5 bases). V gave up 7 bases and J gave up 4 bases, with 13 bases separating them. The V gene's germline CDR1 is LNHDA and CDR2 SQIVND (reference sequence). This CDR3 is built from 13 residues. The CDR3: CASTGQGPYGYTF. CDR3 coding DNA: TGTGCCAGTACGGGGCAGGGCCCCTATGGCTACACCTTC. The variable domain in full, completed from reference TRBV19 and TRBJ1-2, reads DGGITQSPKYLFRKEGQNVTLSCEQNLNHDAMYWYRQDPGQGLRLIYYSQIVNDFQKGDIAEGYSVSREKKESFPLTVTSAQKNPTAFYLCASTGQGPYGYTFGSGTRLTVV.

CDR3 DNA: TGTGCCAGCAGCTTCCGGGACGCCAGGTTAGGGATACATGGCTACACCTTC. Protein sequence: CASSFRDARLGIHGYTF. The J gene is TRBJ1-2, the V gene TRBV5-6, with a tentative D call TRBD1 (5 bases). V lost 2 bases to trimming and J lost 6 bases, with 23 bases between them. CDR3 size: 17 residues. Germline V gene sequence: CDR1 SGHDT, CDR2 YYEEEE.

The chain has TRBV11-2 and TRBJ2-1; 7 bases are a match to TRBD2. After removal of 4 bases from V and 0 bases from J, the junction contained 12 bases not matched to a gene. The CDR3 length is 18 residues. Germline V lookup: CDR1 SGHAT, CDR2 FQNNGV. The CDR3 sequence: CASSSPRLAGNSYNEQFF. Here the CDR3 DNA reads TGTGCCAGCAGCTCCCCCCGACTAGCAGGAAACTCCTACAATGAGCAGTTCTTC.

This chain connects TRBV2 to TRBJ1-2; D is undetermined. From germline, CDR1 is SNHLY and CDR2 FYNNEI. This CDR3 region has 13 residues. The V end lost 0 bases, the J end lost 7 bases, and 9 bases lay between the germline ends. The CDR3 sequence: CASSEARNRGYTF. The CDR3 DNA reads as TGTGCCAGCAGTGAAGCGAGGAACCGTGGCTACACCTTC.

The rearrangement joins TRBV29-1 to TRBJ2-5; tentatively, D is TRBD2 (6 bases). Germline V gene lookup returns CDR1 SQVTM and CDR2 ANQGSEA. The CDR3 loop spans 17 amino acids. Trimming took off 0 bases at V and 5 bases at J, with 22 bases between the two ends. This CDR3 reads CSVEDLGDFWGEETQYF. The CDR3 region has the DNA TGCAGCGTTGAAGATCTTGGCGATTTCTGGGGGGAGGAGACCCAGTACTTC.

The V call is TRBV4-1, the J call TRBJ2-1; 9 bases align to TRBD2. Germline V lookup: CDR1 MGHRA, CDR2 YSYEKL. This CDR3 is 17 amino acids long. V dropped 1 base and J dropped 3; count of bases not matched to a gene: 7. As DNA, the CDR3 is TGCGCCAGCAGCCAAGTCAGGAGCGGGGGGCTCTACAATGAGCAGTTCTTC. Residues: CASSQVRSGGLYNEQFF.

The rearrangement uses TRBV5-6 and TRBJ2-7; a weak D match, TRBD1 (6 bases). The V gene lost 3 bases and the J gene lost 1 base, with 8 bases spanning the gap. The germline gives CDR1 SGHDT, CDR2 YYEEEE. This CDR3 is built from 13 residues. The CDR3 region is CASSSDSSYEQYF. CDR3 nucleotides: TGTGCCAGCAGCTCGGACAGTTCCTACGAGCAGTACTTC.

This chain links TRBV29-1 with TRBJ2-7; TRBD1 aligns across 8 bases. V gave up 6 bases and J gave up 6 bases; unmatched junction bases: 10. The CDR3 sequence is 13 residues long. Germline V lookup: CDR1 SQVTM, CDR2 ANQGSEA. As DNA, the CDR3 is TGCAGCGTCCTCAGACAGGGGACTGGCGAGCAGTACTTC. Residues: CSVLRQGTGEQYF.

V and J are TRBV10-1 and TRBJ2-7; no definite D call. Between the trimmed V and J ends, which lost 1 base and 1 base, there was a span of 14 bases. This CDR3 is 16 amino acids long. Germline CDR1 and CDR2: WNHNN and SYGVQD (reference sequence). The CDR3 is CASSEFLTASSYEQYF. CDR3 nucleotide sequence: TGCGCCAGCAGTGAGTTTCTCACAGCTTCTTCCTACGAGCAGTACTTC.

CDR3 amino acids: CASRGAGVGYTQYF. The CDR3 bases are TGTGCCAGCAGAGGAGCGGGAGTCGGTTATACGCAGTATTTT. The chain joins TRBV6-6 to TRBJ2-3; 8 nucleotides align to TRBD2. Germline values: CDR1 MNHNY, CDR2 SVGAGI (reference sequence). Unmatched junction bases numbered 9, after V lost 6 bases and J lost 7 bases. The length of the CDR3 is 14 residues.

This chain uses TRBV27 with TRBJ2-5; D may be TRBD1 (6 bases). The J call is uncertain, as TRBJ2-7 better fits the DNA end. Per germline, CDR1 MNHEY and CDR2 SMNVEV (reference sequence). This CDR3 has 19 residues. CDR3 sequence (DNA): TGTGCCAGCAGTTCCTTTAGGCTTGCAGGGGCCAACTCTCCTCGCGAGCAGTACTTC. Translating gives CASSSFRLAGANSPREQYF.

The chain's CDR3 is CASSPSGRARRELFF. DNA for the CDR3: TGTGCCAGCAGCCCTAGCGGGAGGGCCCGTAGGGAGCTGTTTTTT. The chain has TRBV13 and TRBJ2-2; 12 positions agree with TRBD2. Germline assignment: CDR1 PRHDT and CDR2 FYEKMQ (reference sequence). J gave up 9 bases and V 5 bases, and 7 bases lay outside the gene matches. The CDR3 loop spans 15 amino acids.

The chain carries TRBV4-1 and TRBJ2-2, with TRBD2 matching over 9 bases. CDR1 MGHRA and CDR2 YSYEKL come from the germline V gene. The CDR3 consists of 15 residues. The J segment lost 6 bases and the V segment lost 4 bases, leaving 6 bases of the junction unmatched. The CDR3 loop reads CASSPRTSVAGELFF. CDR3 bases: TGCGCCAGCAGCCCCCGGACTAGCGTCGCCGGGGAGCTGTTTTTT.

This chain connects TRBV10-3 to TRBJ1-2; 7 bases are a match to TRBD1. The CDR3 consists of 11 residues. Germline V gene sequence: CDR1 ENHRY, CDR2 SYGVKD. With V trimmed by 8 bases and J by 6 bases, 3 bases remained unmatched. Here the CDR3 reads CAIEGQNGYTF. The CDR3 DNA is TGTGCCATCGAGGGACAGAATGGCTACACCTTC.

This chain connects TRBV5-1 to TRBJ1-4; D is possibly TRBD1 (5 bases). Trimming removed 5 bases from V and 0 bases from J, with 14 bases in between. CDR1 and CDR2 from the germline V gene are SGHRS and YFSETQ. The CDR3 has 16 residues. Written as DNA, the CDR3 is TGCGCCAGCAGAATGACTGCAGGGACAACTAATGAAAAACTGTTTTTT. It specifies CASRMTAGTTNEKLFF.

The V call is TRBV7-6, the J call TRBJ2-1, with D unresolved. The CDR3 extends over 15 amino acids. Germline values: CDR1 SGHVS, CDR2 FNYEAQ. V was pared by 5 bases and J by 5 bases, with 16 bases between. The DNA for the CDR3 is TGTGCCAGCAGCCCATTCCCGAGCCAAGACAATGAGCAGTTCTTC. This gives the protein CASSPFPSQDNEQFF.

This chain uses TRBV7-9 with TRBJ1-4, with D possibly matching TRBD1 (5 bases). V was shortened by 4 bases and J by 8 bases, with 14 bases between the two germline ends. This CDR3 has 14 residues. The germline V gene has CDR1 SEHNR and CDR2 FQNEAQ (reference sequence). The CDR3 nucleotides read TGTGCCAGCAGCTCAATAGGGGAAGCGGAAAAACTGTTTTTT. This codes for CASSSIGEAEKLFF.

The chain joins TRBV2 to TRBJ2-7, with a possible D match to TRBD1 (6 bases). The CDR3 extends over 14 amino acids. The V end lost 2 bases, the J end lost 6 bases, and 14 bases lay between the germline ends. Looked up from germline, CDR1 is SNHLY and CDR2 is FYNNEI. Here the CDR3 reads CASSEWGPSREQYF. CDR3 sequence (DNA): TGTGCCAGCAGTGAATGGGGGCCCTCACGCGAGCAGTACTTC.